The T cell receptor (beta chain) under discussion was sequenced for a study of response to subunit inactivated influenza vaccine. MiXCR, run by TCRdb on the RT-PCR reads, gives a single entry per CDR3 protein. The sample carries 200,000 to 300,000 distinct CDR3 sequences, 9.5% to 15% recorded once. CDR1 and CDR2 from the germline V gene are SQVTM and ANQGSEA. The CDR3 has 15 residues. The ends were cut back, 0 bases at V and 4 bases at J, with 13 bases in the middle. The chain combines TRBV29-1 with TRBJ2-1; D unclear. Sequencing used non-naive T cells sorted from PBMCs, obtained 14 days before vaccination. This sequence was found in a man aged 45 to 65 who received an inactivated influenza vaccine. DNA of the CDR3: TGCAGCGTTGAAGATCTCGGGCAGGCTTACAATGAGCAGTTCTTC. Translated: CSVEDLGQAYNEQFF.